Following are 9 T cell receptor beta chains from one sample sequenced in a study of cytomegalovirus exposure and HLA in healthy donors. The assay was immunoSEQ multiplex PCR, and TCRdb's table has in-frame clones only and misses some. The profile shows 150,000 to 170,000 clones, roughly 90% of them singletons. The sequenced sample consisted of PBMCs. Receptor source: a man between 18 and 29 years old in good health and CMV-seropositive.

Only a few counts were recorded for this clone. V is TRBV10-3 and J is TRBJ2-3; weak D call: TRBD2 (7 bases). This CDR3 has 14 amino acids. Deletions cut 6 bases from V and 3 bases from J, with 13 bases between. CDR1 and CDR2 (germline): ENHRY, SYGVKD. The CDR3 coding sequence is TGTGCCATCAGCACACAGGGAGGGACAGATACGCAGTATTTT. Its protein product is CAISTQGGTDTQYF.

This clone was seen more than once but under ten times. This CDR3 is CASTSWGREGTDTQYF. As DNA, the CDR3 is TGTGCCAGTACCTCGTGGGGCAGGGAAGGGACAGATACGCAGTATTTT. The chain recombines TRBV19 with TRBJ2-3; TRBD1 might be the D (5 bases). The ends were cut back, 7 bases at V and 3 bases at J, with 20 bases in the middle. The CDR3 has 16 residues. CDR1 is LNHDA and CDR2 is SQIVND in the germline V gene (reference sequence).

The gene calls are TRBV5-4 and TRBJ1-2, with a weak D call TRBD1 (6 bases). The CDR3 extends over 15 amino acids. Trimming took off 0 bases at V and 4 bases at J, with 13 bases between the two ends. Germline V gene sequence: CDR1 SGHNT, CDR2 YYREEE (reference sequence). DNA of the CDR3: TGTGCCAGCAGCTTGGAGGGGGGGCCGGGCTATGGCTACACCTTC. This sequence encodes CASSLEGGPGYGYTF.

The chain employs TRBV7-2 and TRBJ2-7; 15 bases fit TRBD2. The CDR3 has 18 residues. Germline V gene lookup returns CDR1 SGHTA and CDR2 FQGNSA. J lost 1 base, V lost 2 bases, and 6 bases had no gene match. For the CDR3, the DNA is TGTGCCAGCAGCTTATCCTGGACTAGCGGGGGGGTGTCCTACGAGCAGTACTTC. Protein: CASSLSWTSGGVSYEQYF.

The V gene is TRBV7-9, the J gene TRBJ2-5; D possibly corresponds to TRBD1 (5 bases). Germline V lookup: CDR1 SEHNR, CDR2 FQNEAQ (reference sequence). Trimming left V 0 bases short and J 4 bases short, with 9 bases between. The CDR3 sequence is 14 residues long. Written as DNA, the CDR3 is TGTGCCAGCAGCTTAGCAGGGGTTGGAGAGACCCAGTACTTC. Translating gives CASSLAGVGETQYF.

This clone was observed once. This chain links TRBV4-3 with TRBJ2-7; no reliable D call. CDR1 LGHNA and CDR2 YSLEER come from the germline V gene. This CDR3 spans 16 amino acids. Trimming took off 0 bases at V and 3 bases at J, with 15 bases between the two ends. CDR3 nucleotides: TGCGCCAGCAGCCAAGATCTAGTCAGAGAATTCTACGAGCAGTACTTC. Encoded protein: CASSQDLVREFYEQYF.

V and J are TRBV6-5 and TRBJ2-7, with 8 positions matching TRBD1. J was trimmed by 11 bases and V by 6 bases; bases with no gene match: 12. This CDR3 is 13 amino acids long. Germline V gene sequence: CDR1 MNHEY, CDR2 SVGAGI. The CDR3 here is CASSSQGTGREYF. CDR3 sequence (DNA): TGTGCCAGCAGCTCCCAGGGGACAGGAAGGGAGTACTTC.

The chain couples TRBV28 to TRBJ2-7; D is possibly TRBD2 (6 bases). This CDR3 has 14 residues. V was pared by 4 bases and J by 2 bases, with 12 bases between. Germline values: CDR1 MDHEN, CDR2 SYDVKM. CDR3 sequence (DNA): TGTGCCAGCAGTTCCCTAGGAGGGGCCTACGAGCAGTACTTC. It yields the protein CASSSLGGAYEQYF.

This clone was detected once. V gene TRBV10-3 combines with J gene TRBJ2-1, with D perhaps matching TRBD2 (6 bases). V lost 3 bases, J lost 7 bases, and 19 bases lay in between. Per the germline V gene, CDR1 is ENHRY and CDR2 is SYGVKD. This CDR3 is 16 amino acids long. CDR3 DNA sequence: TGTGCCATCAGTGACAGGTCGGGAGAACTAATGAATGAGCAGTTCTTC. It yields the protein CAISDRSGELMNEQFF.